The clone carrying this T cell receptor beta chain was counted once. Its matching antigen is unknown. Germline CDR1 KGHSH, CDR2 LQKENI. The CDR3 length is 13 residues. Trimming stripped 2 bases from V and 5 bases from J, with 7 bases between. The source of the sample is a study of T cell responses to AZD1222 COVID-19 vaccine. Study findings and constraints: Among AZD1222 vaccinees, only 5 to 7 were seropositive at baseline.

Measured with immunoSEQ multiplex PCR; TCRdb has only the in-frame clones, and not every one. This table has roughly 76,000 clones, about 88% appearing once. The J gene is TRBJ1-5, the V gene TRBV18; D is ambiguous. The source was peripheral blood, collected on day 0 of AZD1222 vaccination. This TCR came from an adult in good health. CDR3 nucleotides: TGTGCCAGCTCACCAACCGAATATCAGCCCCAGCATTTT. This translates into CASSPTEYQPQHF.